This entry describes one T cell receptor beta chain. The record originates from a study of blood T cell repertoires in COVID-19. Study in general: The cDNA or gDNA used as material had been derived from T cells, B-cell-depleted T cells, or PBMCs.

CDR3 length: 12 residues. The germline gives CDR1 SGHRS, CDR2 YFSETQ. V dropped 0 bases and J dropped 6 bases, with 6 bases sitting between them. Source study methods: Amplifying reference gene primers gave estimates of nucleated cell counts. Sequencing used immunoSEQ multiplex PCR; TCRdb keeps in-frame clones, though not all of them. That table is the source of V, J and clone size, and D and trimming were worked out from the DNA. The table has roughly 300,000 clones, about 86% seen once. This TCR was recovered from a woman aged 50 to 60 with acute or convalescent COVID-19. Input material: peripheral blood. This chain uses TRBV5-1 with TRBJ1-2; D gene ambiguous. The CDR3 DNA follows: TGCGCCAGCAGCTTGGGGGGAGATGGCTACACCTTC. This translates into CASSLGGDGYTF.